This passage covers 13 T cell receptor beta chains from one sample sequenced in a study of response to subunit inactivated influenza vaccine. Each CDR3 protein gets one entry after TCRdb re-called the RT-PCR reads with MiXCR. The table includes hundreds of thousands of distinct CDR3 sequences, about 10% detected once. The same specimen was also included in a second study, on T cells expressing NK-cell markers. That source notes: With UMIs, 5'RACE template switching was used to make TCR beta cDNA.

The input for sequencing was PBMCs from blood, taken on the day of vaccination. These TCRs come from a man in his fifties who received an inactivated influenza vaccine.

The chain carries TRBV15 and TRBJ1-2; D is perhaps TRBD1 (5 bases). Trimming took 0 bases from V and 0 from J, leaving 14 bases between them. This CDR3 contains 17 residues. Germline-derived CDR1 and CDR2 are LNHNV and YYDKDF (reference sequence). The CDR3 reads CATSRDLSGDPNYGYTF. The CDR3 region has the DNA TGTGCCACCAGCAGAGATTTGAGTGGGGACCCTAACTATGGCTACACCTTC.

This sequence joins TRBV12-3 or TRBV12-4 and TRBJ2-7; TRBD2 matches 9 bases. With 2 bases clipped from V and 4 bases from J, the junction kept 6 bases outside the gene matches. This CDR3 has 15 amino acids. CDR3 residues: CASSLIAGGFYEQYF. The CDR3 coding sequence is TGTGCCAGCAGTTTAATTGCGGGAGGGTTTTACGAGCAGTACTTC.

This chain uses TRBV29-1 with TRBJ2-3; 11 nucleotides align to TRBD2. Germline trimming cut 7 bases from V and 0 bases from J; bases unmatched to any gene: 3. CDR1 is SQVTM, CDR2 ANQGSEA, per germline. The CDR3 contains 14 residues. DNA of the CDR3: TGCAGCGGAGGGACTAGCGGAAGCACAGATACGCAGTATTTT. Translating it yields CSGGTSGSTDTQYF.

J is TRBJ2-7 and V is TRBV18, with D perhaps matching TRBD1 (6 bases). With 3 bases removed from V and 0 bases from J, the gap between germline ends came to 21 bases. The CDR3 extends over 18 amino acids. Germline V gene lookup returns CDR1 KGHSH and CDR2 LQKENI. CDR3 region: CASSPLFGQGLSSYEQYF. In DNA form, the CDR3 reads TGTGCCAGCTCACCCCTCTTCGGCCAGGGGCTGTCCTCCTACGAGCAGTACTTC.

The V call is TRBV7-2, the J call TRBJ2-1; 14 positions agree with TRBD2. The CDR3 is made up of 18 amino acids. Trimming took 1 base from V and 7 from J; bases not matched to a gene: 9. The germline CDR1 and CDR2 sequences are SGHTA and FQGNSA. CDR3: CASSLVPPGTSGRNEQFF. CDR3 DNA sequence: TGTGCCAGCAGCTTAGTGCCCCCCGGGACTAGCGGGAGAAATGAGCAGTTCTTC.

This clonotype was seen repeatedly, ten times or more. The chain uses TRBV4-1 and TRBJ1-1; no firm D call. Germline V lookup: CDR1 MGHRA, CDR2 YSYEKL. The CDR3 sequence is 16 residues long. Trimming cost V 1 base and J 0 bases, with 12 bases left between them. CDR3 loop: CASSQVAGPLNTEAFF. The CDR3 DNA sequence: TGCGCCAGCAGCCAAGTGGCGGGCCCATTGAACACTGAAGCTTTCTTT.

The V and J genes are TRBV5-1 and TRBJ2-3; tentatively, D is TRBD2 (5 bases). The V gene lost 5 bases and the J gene lost 2 bases, with 12 bases spanning the gap. The germline CDR1 and CDR2 sequences are SGHRS and YFSETQ. This CDR3 comprises 14 residues. CDR3 protein: CASRLFRDTDTQYF. The CDR3 nucleotides are TGCGCCAGCAGACTCTTCCGGGACACAGATACGCAGTATTTT.

The chain uses TRBV3-1 and TRBJ2-1, with D possibly TRBD2 on 6 matching bases. The CDR3 runs 15 residues. The V end was cut by 0 bases, the J end by 6 bases, with 12 bases between. CDR1 is LGHDT, CDR2 YNNKEL, per germline (reference sequence). The CDR3 is CASSQDPSAFNEQFF. As DNA, the CDR3 is TGTGCCAGCAGCCAAGACCCTAGCGCCTTCAATGAGCAGTTCTTC.

This clonotype came up many times. This chain connects TRBV19 to TRBJ2-5; TRBD2 is a possible D gene (5 bases). This CDR3 contains 13 residues. The V and J ends lost 7 bases and 5 bases respectively, with 14 bases between them. The germline V gene has CDR1 LNHDA and CDR2 SQIVND (reference sequence). This CDR3 is CASTEQPGETQYF. In DNA form, the CDR3 reads TGTGCCAGTACAGAACAACCGGGGGAGACCCAGTACTTC.

This clonotype has just a few counts. The chain links TRBV24-1 to TRBJ2-3; D might be TRBD2 (5 bases). This CDR3 has 14 amino acids. CDR1 KGHDR and CDR2 SFDVKD come from the germline V gene. V was pared by 1 base and J by 5 bases, with 9 bases between. The CDR3 DNA reads as TGTGCCACCAGTGATTTCCGGGATATAGATACGCAGTATTTT. This gives the protein CATSDFRDIDTQYF.

V and J are TRBV20-1 and TRBJ1-2; 8 bases line up with TRBD1. This CDR3 is 12 amino acids long. In germline, CDR1 is DFQATT, CDR2 SNEGSKA (reference sequence). J lost 3 bases, V lost 6 bases, and 3 bases had no gene match. The CDR3 here is CSAPQGDYGYTF. In nucleotides, the CDR3 is TGCAGTGCACCACAGGGGGACTATGGCTACACCTTC.

The chain uses TRBV5-1 and TRBJ2-7; 7 bases fit TRBD2. V was clipped by 2 bases and J by 5 bases; unmatched bases: 13. This CDR3 has 16 residues. Germline V gene lookup returns CDR1 SGHRS and CDR2 YFSETQ. CDR3 DNA: TGCGCCAGCAGCTTCGGGAGGACGACCTCCAAGGACGAGCAGTACTTC. This gives the protein CASSFGRTTSKDEQYF. Variable domain in full (rest from reference TRBV5-1 and TRBJ2-7): KAGVTQTPRYLIKTRGQQVTLSCSPISGHRSVSWYQQTPGQGLQFLFEYFSETQRNKGNFPGRFSGRQFSNSRSEMNVSTLELGDSALYLCASSFGRTTSKDEQYFGPGTRLTVT.

This clonotype was seen a handful of times. The conserved final phenylalanine or tryptophan is absent from the CDR3, which likely points to a read error. The DNA is omitted, as the CDR3 cannot be located on it reliably, and the CDR3 follows TCRdb's listing. The gene calls are TRBV28 and TRBJ2-7; TRBD2, the table's D call, was not compared with the DNA. The V gene's germline CDR1 is MDHEN and CDR2 SYDVKM. The CDR3 is made up of 11 amino acids, end residues included. The CDR3 sequence: CASSLGGLTHL.